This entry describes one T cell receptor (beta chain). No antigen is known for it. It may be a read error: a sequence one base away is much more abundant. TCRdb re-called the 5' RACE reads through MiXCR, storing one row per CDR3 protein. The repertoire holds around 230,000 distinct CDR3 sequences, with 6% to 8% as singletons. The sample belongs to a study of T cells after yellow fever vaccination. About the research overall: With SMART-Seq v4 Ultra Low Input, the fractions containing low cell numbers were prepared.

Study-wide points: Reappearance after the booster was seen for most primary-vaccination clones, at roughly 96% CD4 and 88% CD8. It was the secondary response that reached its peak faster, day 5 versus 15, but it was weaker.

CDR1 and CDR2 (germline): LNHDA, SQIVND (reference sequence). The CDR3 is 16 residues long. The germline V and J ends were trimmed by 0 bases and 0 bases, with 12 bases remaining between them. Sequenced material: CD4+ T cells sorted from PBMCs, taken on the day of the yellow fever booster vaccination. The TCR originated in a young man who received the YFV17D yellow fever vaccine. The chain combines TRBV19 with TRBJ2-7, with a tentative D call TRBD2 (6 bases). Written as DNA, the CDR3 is TGTGCCAGTAGTATAGATGGGCCGGGAGTCTCCTACGAGCAGTACTTC. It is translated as CASSIDGPGVSYEQYF.